This TCR beta chain was identified during a study of graft-versus-host responses after intestinal transplantation. Whole-study results and caveats: Peak circulating GvH clone levels tracked with early post-transplant HvG declines.

Researchers placed about 200,000 CFSE-labeled responder cells in culture with about 200,000 irradiated, violet-dye-labeled stimulator cells. The table came from immunoSEQ multiplex PCR; TCRdb's copy has only in-frame clones and leaves some out. The data show roughly 20,000 clones, with less than 45% seen just once and about 1.5% held by the top ten. This CDR3 is built from 16 residues. The germline CDR1 and CDR2 sequences are LNHDA and SQIVND (reference sequence). Deletions cut 3 bases from V and 2 bases from J, with 14 bases between. Sequencing was performed on alloreactive CD8+ T cells from a mixed lymphocyte reaction culture, taken before intestinal transplant. Subset of the sample: CFSE-low proliferating T cells sorted from roughly 6-day pre-transplant mixed lymphocyte reaction (GvH or HvG direction). This clonotype was obtained from a human patient who received an intestinal transplant. This chain connects TRBV19 to TRBJ1-3, with D perhaps TRBD1 (6 bases). CDR3 loop: CASSISRHRAGNTIYF. In DNA form, the CDR3 reads TGTGCCAGTAGTATCTCACGTCACAGGGCTGGAAACACCATATATTTT.